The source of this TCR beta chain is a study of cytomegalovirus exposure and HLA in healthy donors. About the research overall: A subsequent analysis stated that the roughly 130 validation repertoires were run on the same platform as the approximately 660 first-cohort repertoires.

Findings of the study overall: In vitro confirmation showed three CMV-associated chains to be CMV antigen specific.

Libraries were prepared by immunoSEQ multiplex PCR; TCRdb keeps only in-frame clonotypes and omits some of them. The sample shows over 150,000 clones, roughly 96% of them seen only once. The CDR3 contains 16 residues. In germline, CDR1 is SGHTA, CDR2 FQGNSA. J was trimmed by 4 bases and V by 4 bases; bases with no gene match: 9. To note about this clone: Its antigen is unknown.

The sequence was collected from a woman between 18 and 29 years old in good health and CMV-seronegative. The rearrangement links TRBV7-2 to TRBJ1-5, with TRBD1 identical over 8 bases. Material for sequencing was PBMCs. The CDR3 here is CASSSIGQGANQPQHF. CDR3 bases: TGTGCCAGCAGCTCAATCGGACAGGGCGCAAATCAGCCCCAGCATTTT.